The next 22 T cell receptor beta chains were all read from a single sample in a study of Graves' ophthalmopathy and Graves' hyperthyroidism. The sequenced template was RNA, covering the TCR beta CDR3 region. A first-round RT-PCR used HTBI primers, followed by a second-round multiplex PCR. TCRdb reprocessed the multiplex PCR reads with MiXCR, giving one entry per CDR3 protein. This sample carries 660,000 or so distinct CDR3 sequences, 35% to 50% of them seen once, and the ten largest clones take over 2.5%. Sequencing input: peripheral blood. Receptors originate from an adult man with Graves' ophthalmopathy.

In this sample, this clonotype turned up a few times. The chain recombines TRBV6-1 with TRBJ2-2, with D possibly matching TRBD2 (6 bases). V was trimmed by 8 bases and J by 1 base, leaving 11 bases between them. Germline CDR1 reads MNHNS; CDR2 reads SASEGT. This CDR3 has 14 amino acids. This CDR3 reads CASRGEMNTGELFF. The CDR3 nucleotides read TGTGCCAGCCGCGGGGAGATGAACACCGGGGAGCTGTTTTTT.

The chain carries TRBV29-1 and TRBJ1-1; D is uncertain. Germline values: CDR1 SQVTM, CDR2 ANQGSEA. The CDR3 runs to 13 residues. V lost 8 bases to trimming and J lost 6 bases, with 19 bases between them. The CDR3 DNA reads TGCAGCCAAGATCCGGCGGGAACGGCTGAAGCTTTCTTT. It is translated as CSQDPAGTAEAFF. Drawing the rest from reference TRBV29-1 and TRBJ1-1, the complete variable domain is SAVISQKPSRDICQRGTSLTIQCQVDSQVTMMFWYRQQPGQSLTLIATANQGSEATYESGFVIDKFPISRPNLTFSTLTVSNMSPEDSSIYLCSQDPAGTAEAFFGQGTRLTVV.

The V call is TRBV29-1, the J call TRBJ2-1; tentative D call: TRBD1 (5 bases). The germline V gene has CDR1 SQVTM and CDR2 ANQGSEA. This CDR3 contains 14 residues. V was trimmed by 4 bases and J by 0 bases, leaving 10 bases between them. The DNA of the CDR3 is TGCAGCGTTGTTTCAGGGTACTCCTACAATGAGCAGTTCTTC. Its protein product is CSVVSGYSYNEQFF.

V and J are TRBV2 and TRBJ2-7, with 10 bases lining up with TRBD2. CDR3 size: 15 residues. V lost 4 bases to trimming and J lost 4 bases; unmatched junction nucleotides: 7. Germline V gives CDR1 SNHLY, CDR2 FYNNEI. CDR3 region: CASSAGAGGPYEQYF. The CDR3 bases are TGTGCCAGCAGTGCTGGAGCGGGAGGGCCTTACGAGCAGTACTTC.

This clonotype was counted ten times or more. The gene calls are TRBV19 and TRBJ1-1; D perhaps matches TRBD1 (5 bases). This CDR3 is 13 amino acids long. CDR1 is LNHDA and CDR2 is SQIVND in the germline V gene (reference sequence). Trimming cost V 3 bases and J 4 bases, with 9 bases left between them. The CDR3, as DNA: TGTGCCAGTAGTATCGGGGGGGGCACTGAAGCTTTCTTT. Translation gives CASSIGGGTEAFF.

This clonotype came up many times. The chain employs TRBV7-9 and TRBJ1-1; D may be TRBD1 (5 bases). Germline CDR1 and CDR2: SEHNR and FQNEAQ (reference sequence). The length of the CDR3 is 12 residues. The germline V and J ends were trimmed by 2 bases and 10 bases, with 11 bases remaining between them. As DNA, the CDR3 is TGTGCCAGCAGCTTATCTCGGGGGGGAGCTTTCTTT. Translation: CASSLSRGGAFF.

CDR3 in amino acids: CASSTSGADHEKLFF. CDR3 coding DNA: TGTGCCAGCAGCACCTCCGGGGCAGACCATGAAAAACTGTTTTTT. The J gene is TRBJ1-4, the V gene TRBV7-9; TRBD1 is a possible D gene (5 bases). CDR3 length equals 15 residues. In germline, CDR1 is SEHNR, CDR2 FQNEAQ (reference sequence). Trimming took off 5 bases at V and 6 bases at J, with 16 bases between the two ends.

The chain uses TRBV10-3 and TRBJ2-5; the D gene is possibly TRBD2 (5 bases). The CDR3 totals 14 residues. Per germline, CDR1 ENHRY and CDR2 SYGVKD. V gave up 0 bases and J gave up 8 bases, with 13 bases separating them. CDR3 in amino acids: CAISESAGLNTQYF. CDR3 DNA: TGTGCCATCAGTGAGTCTGCAGGACTGAACACCCAGTACTTC.

This clonotype came up many times. The chain carries TRBV9 and TRBJ2-5; TRBD2 matches 13 bases. Trimming cost V 0 bases and J 5 bases; bases outside gene matches: 10. Germline CDR1 SGDLS, CDR2 YYNGEE. This CDR3 is 18 amino acids long. CDR3 region: CASSVGVTSGRTVETQYF. The CDR3 DNA is TGTGCCAGCAGCGTAGGTGTGACTAGCGGGAGGACGGTCGAGACCCAGTACTTC.

This clonotype was counted many times. V gene TRBV7-9 combines with J gene TRBJ2-3, with unresolved D. The V gene lost 0 bases and the J gene lost 6 bases, with 7 bases spanning the gap. CDR1 and CDR2 (germline): SEHNR, FQNEAQ (reference sequence). This CDR3 has 13 amino acids. CDR3 region: CASSLALSDTQYF. The CDR3 DNA follows: TGTGCCAGCAGCTTAGCCCTCTCCGATACGCAGTATTTT.

The chain combines TRBV12-3 or TRBV12-4 with TRBJ1-1, with D unresolved. CDR3 size: 14 residues. Trimming pared 0 bases from V and 10 bases from J, leaving 15 bases between. The CDR3 protein is CASSLAQNQPGAFF. CDR3 bases: TGTGCCAGCAGTTTAGCGCAAAATCAGCCGGGAGCTTTCTTT.

This clonotype has a count of ten or more. This chain connects TRBV3-1 to TRBJ1-1; TRBD1 is a possible D gene (6 bases). Between the trimmed V and J ends, which lost 3 bases and 11 bases, there was a span of 13 bases. Germline V lookup: CDR1 LGHDT, CDR2 YNNKEL (reference sequence). The CDR3 consists of 12 residues. CDR3 in DNA: TGTGCCAGCAGCCAGGAAGACAGGAGGGCTTTCTTT. Its translation: CASSQEDRRAFF.

This clonotype came up a few times. The genes are TRBV5-1 and TRBJ2-6; D unresolved. CDR1 is SGHRS, CDR2 YFSETQ, per germline. Trimming removed 3 bases at V and 2 bases at J, with 15 bases between. This CDR3 is 17 amino acids long. The CDR3 DNA is TGCGCCAGCAGCTACACTGGATATCCCCCTGGGGCCAACGTCCTGACTTTC. Its protein is CASSYTGYPPGANVLTF.

Note on this clonotype: A much more abundant neighbour one base away suggests this may be a read error. The J gene is TRBJ2-7, the V gene TRBV20-1; 9 nucleotides line up with TRBD1. Germline values: CDR1 DFQATT, CDR2 SNEGSKA (reference sequence). The length of the CDR3 is 14 residues. Written as DNA, the CDR3 is TGCACTGCTACCCGGGACAGGGAACCCTACGAGCAGTACTTC. This gives the protein CTATRDREPYEQYF.

This clonotype was found a few times. V and J are TRBV20-1 and TRBJ1-2, with D tentatively TRBD1 (6 bases). The CDR3 has 14 amino acids. From germline, CDR1 is DFQATT and CDR2 SNEGSKA (reference sequence). The V and J ends lost 5 bases and 3 bases respectively, with 16 bases between them. The CDR3 is CSAPTGIPDYGYTF. The CDR3 DNA sequence: TGCAGTGCTCCGACAGGCATTCCCGACTATGGCTACACCTTC.

J is TRBJ1-4 and V is TRBV7-6; 8 bases map to TRBD1. The CDR3 is 16 amino acids. Trimming took 1 base from V and 6 from J; bases not matched to a gene: 7. Germline V gene lookup returns CDR1 SGHVS and CDR2 FNYEAQ. The CDR3 reads CASSLVRTGSDEKLFF. In DNA form, the CDR3 reads TGTGCCAGCAGCTTAGTTCGGACAGGGTCTGATGAAAAACTGTTTTTT.

This clonotype has at least ten counts. The V gene is TRBV7-2, the J gene TRBJ1-3; D might be TRBD1 (5 bases). Looked up from germline, CDR1 is SGHTA and CDR2 is FQGNSA. Trimming shortened V by 3 bases and J by 4 bases, and 10 bases separated the two germline ends. CDR3 length: 14 residues. The CDR3 bases are TGTGCCAGCAGCTTGCGGGGGGGGGGAAACACCATATATTTT. It translates to CASSLRGGGNTIYF.

V and J are TRBV25-1 and TRBJ2-7; 7 bases agree with TRBD1. Germline V gene data show CDR1 as MGHDK and CDR2 as SYGVNS. After removal of 5 bases from V and 7 bases from J, the junction contained 20 bases not matched to a gene. This CDR3 is built from 17 residues. The CDR3 DNA reads as TGTGCCAGCAGTAACCCGGCAGGGACAGATGAAGACAATGAGCAGTACTTC. Its translation is CASSNPAGTDEDNEQYF.

There are many counts of this clonotype. V gene TRBV2 combines with J gene TRBJ2-7; 11 bases map to TRBD2. This CDR3 is 14 amino acids long. Germline V gives CDR1 SNHLY, CDR2 FYNNEI. V dropped 6 bases and J dropped 6; count of bases not matched to a gene: 7. CDR3 bases: TGTGCCAGCAGAAGACTAGCGGGATCGAGCGAGCAGTACTTC. Translated: CASRRLAGSSEQYF.

In the case of this clonotype: A much larger clone lies one base from this, so it may be a read error. This chain connects TRBV9 to TRBJ1-3; no clear D. There are 15 residues in the CDR3. Germline-derived CDR1 and CDR2 are SGDLS and YYNGEE. The CDR3 loop is CASSVGRGAGSTIYF. The CDR3 DNA follows: TGTGCCAGCAGCGTAGGTCGGGGTGCTGGAAGCACCATATATTTT.

This sequence joins TRBV7-8 and TRBJ2-2; 10 nucleotides line up with TRBD2. Germline CDR1 and CDR2: SGHVS and FQNEAQ. There are 15 residues in the CDR3. V gave up 2 bases and J gave up 7 bases; unmatched junction bases: 4. The CDR3: CASSLPSGGSGELFF. The CDR3 region has the DNA TGTGCCAGCAGCTTACCTAGCGGGGGAAGCGGGGAGCTGTTTTTT. Looking up the rest from reference TRBV7-8 and TRBJ2-2 gives the full variable domain: GAGVSQSPRYKVAKRGQDVALRCDPISGHVSLFWYQQALGQGPEFLTYFQNEAQLDKSGLPSDRFFAERPEGSVSTLKIQRTQQEDSAVYLCASSLPSGGSGELFFGEGSRLTVL.

The chain uses TRBV20-1 and TRBJ1-2; no firm D call. This CDR3 region has 14 residues. Between the trimmed V and J ends, which lost 1 base and 6 bases, there was a span of 15 bases. Germline CDR1 reads DFQATT; CDR2 reads SNEGSKA (reference sequence). In nucleotides, the CDR3 is TGCAGTGCTAGAGCCAAGGGCAGGCGAAATGGCTACACCTTC. This translates into CSARAKGRRNGYTF.